This is a list of T cell receptor beta chains from one sample in a study of blood T cell repertoires in COVID-19. Only in-frame clones appear in the TCRdb table, and some are missing; sequencing was by immunoSEQ multiplex PCR. The sample holds roughly 180,000 clones; about four fifths are singletons and the top ten take approximately 9.9%. Sequences were obtained from PBMCs or T cells enriched from blood (not recorded which). These receptors originate from a man in his fifties or sixties who had recovered from COVID-19. Both conserved end residues are part of each CDR3. Fields, in order: V gene, J gene, D gene, clone size, CDR3 DNA, CDR3 protein. A D gene is named only where the DNA matches it firmly. A row's size may be missing; if present it is once, few, many or a size class.

V gene: TRBV5-1; J gene: TRBJ2-5; D gene: TRBD2; clone size: .; CDR3 DNA: TGCGCCAGCAGCTTTAGCGGGGGGCCCCAAGAGACCCAGTACTTC; CDR3 protein: CASSFSGGPQETQYF
V gene: TRBV21-1; J gene: TRBJ2-2; D gene: .; clone size: .; CDR3 DNA: TGTGCCAGCAGAAACGGGACTAGCGGGAGGGCCTGGTACACCGGGGAGCTGTTTTTT; CDR3 protein: CASRNGTSGRAWYTGELFF
V gene: TRBV28; J gene: TRBJ1-2; D gene: .; clone size: .; CDR3 DNA: TGTGCCAGCAGTTCCGCAGTTGGGGAGGGTTATGGCTACACCTTC; CDR3 protein: CASSSAVGEGYGYTF
V gene: TRBV19; J gene: TRBJ1-1; D gene: .; clone size: .; CDR3 DNA: TGTGCCAGTAGTATCGAAACAGGGCTGAACACTGAAGCTTTCTTT; CDR3 protein: CASSIETGLNTEAFF
V gene: TRBV29-1; J gene: TRBJ2-1; D gene: .; clone size: .; CDR3 DNA: TGCAGCGTTGAAGATACAGGGTTGAGGTCCTACAATGAGCAGTTCTTC; CDR3 protein: CSVEDTGLRSYNEQFF
V gene: TRBV11-1; J gene: TRBJ1-5; D gene: TRBD1; clone size: .; CDR3 DNA: TGTGCCAGCAGTTTACAGGGGGCCGATCAGCCCCAGCATTTT; CDR3 protein: CASSLQGADQPQHF
V gene: TRBV3-1/TRBV3-2; J gene: TRBJ2-3; D gene: TRBD2; clone size: .; CDR3 DNA: TGTGCCAGCAGCCCGCGGGGGGCCCGAGATACGCAGTATTTT; CDR3 protein: CASSPRGARDTQYF
V gene: TRBV9; J gene: TRBJ2-3; D gene: .; clone size: once; CDR3 DNA: TGTGCCAGCAGCTTCTCTGGGGGGGCGGCAGATACGCAGTATTTT; CDR3 protein: CASSFSGGAADTQYF
V gene: TRBV29-1; J gene: TRBJ2-7; D gene: .; clone size: .; CDR3 DNA: TGCAGCGTTTCAGACAGATACTACGAGCAGTACTTC; CDR3 protein: CSVSDRYYEQYF
V gene: TRBV7-2; J gene: TRBJ1-2; D gene: TRBD1; clone size: .; CDR3 DNA: TGTGCCAGCAGCTTAGCGGGGTCATCAGGGGGCCTTTCTGGCTACACCTTC; CDR3 protein: CASSLAGSSGGLSGYTF
V gene: TRBV28; J gene: TRBJ1-3; D gene: .; clone size: .; CDR3 DNA: TGTGCCAGCACCCGCAGGGTAGGAAACACCATATATTTT; CDR3 protein: CASTRRVGNTIYF
V gene: TRBV7-9; J gene: TRBJ2-7; D gene: .; clone size: .; CDR3 DNA: TGTGCCAGCAGCTTGGGTAGGACAGCAGCCTACGAGCAGTACTTC; CDR3 protein: CASSLGRTAAYEQYF
V gene: TRBV28; J gene: TRBJ1-2; D gene: TRBD1; clone size: few; CDR3 DNA: TGTGCCAGTTTACCTCCGGGACAGGGTTCAGGTGGCTACACCTTC; CDR3 protein: CASLPPGQGSGGYTF
V gene: TRBV9; J gene: TRBJ1-3; D gene: TRBD1; clone size: few; CDR3 DNA: TGTGCCAGCAGCGTGGGGACAGCTGGAAACACCATATATTTT; CDR3 protein: CASSVGTAGNTIYF
V gene: TRBV10-3; J gene: TRBJ1-5; D gene: TRBD1; clone size: .; CDR3 DNA: TGTGCCATCAACGATGGACAGGGGGAACAGCCCCAGCATTTT; CDR3 protein: CAINDGQGEQPQHF
V gene: TRBV11-1; J gene: TRBJ1-1; D gene: .; clone size: many; CDR3 DNA: TGTGCCAGCAGCACATACACCGACACTGAAGCTTTCTTT; CDR3 protein: CASSTYTDTEAFF
V gene: TRBV6-4; J gene: TRBJ2-1; D gene: .; clone size: .; CDR3 DNA: TGTGCCAGCAGTGACAACGAGGGCCGGAGTGAGCAGTTCTTC; CDR3 protein: CASSDNEGRSEQFF